This record looks at one T cell receptor (beta chain) sequence and its context. Its cognate antigen is unknown. 5'RACE template switching with UMIs generated TCR beta cDNA. After re-calling the 5' RACE reads, TCRdb lists one entry per CDR3 protein, DNA absent. The sample table includes over 150,000 distinct CDR3 sequences. These data come from a study of T cells expressing NK-cell markers. Background on the study: TCR beta repertoires came from sorted CD3+CD56+NKG2C+, CD3+CD56+NKG2C- and CD3+CD56-NKG2C+ T cells. Of eight sequenced donors, seven were HCMV-seropositive and one HCMV-seronegative. Study-level points and caveats: CD8+ T cells in roughly six donors included dominant NKG2C+ clonotypes at roughly 1.0-8%.

CDR1 SGHNT and CDR2 YYREEE come from the germline V gene (reference sequence). The CDR3 runs to 17 residues. The chain carries TRBV5-4 and TRBJ2-3; there is no DNA to check the TCRdb D call of TRBD2. Sequencing was carried out using blood T cells: a sorted CD56 or NKG2C T cell subset, CD4+ or CD8+ T cells, or bulk PBMC T cells (not recorded which). The receptor comes from a woman in her forties or fifties in good health. CDR3 sequence reads: CASSRIRTSGSTDTQYF.